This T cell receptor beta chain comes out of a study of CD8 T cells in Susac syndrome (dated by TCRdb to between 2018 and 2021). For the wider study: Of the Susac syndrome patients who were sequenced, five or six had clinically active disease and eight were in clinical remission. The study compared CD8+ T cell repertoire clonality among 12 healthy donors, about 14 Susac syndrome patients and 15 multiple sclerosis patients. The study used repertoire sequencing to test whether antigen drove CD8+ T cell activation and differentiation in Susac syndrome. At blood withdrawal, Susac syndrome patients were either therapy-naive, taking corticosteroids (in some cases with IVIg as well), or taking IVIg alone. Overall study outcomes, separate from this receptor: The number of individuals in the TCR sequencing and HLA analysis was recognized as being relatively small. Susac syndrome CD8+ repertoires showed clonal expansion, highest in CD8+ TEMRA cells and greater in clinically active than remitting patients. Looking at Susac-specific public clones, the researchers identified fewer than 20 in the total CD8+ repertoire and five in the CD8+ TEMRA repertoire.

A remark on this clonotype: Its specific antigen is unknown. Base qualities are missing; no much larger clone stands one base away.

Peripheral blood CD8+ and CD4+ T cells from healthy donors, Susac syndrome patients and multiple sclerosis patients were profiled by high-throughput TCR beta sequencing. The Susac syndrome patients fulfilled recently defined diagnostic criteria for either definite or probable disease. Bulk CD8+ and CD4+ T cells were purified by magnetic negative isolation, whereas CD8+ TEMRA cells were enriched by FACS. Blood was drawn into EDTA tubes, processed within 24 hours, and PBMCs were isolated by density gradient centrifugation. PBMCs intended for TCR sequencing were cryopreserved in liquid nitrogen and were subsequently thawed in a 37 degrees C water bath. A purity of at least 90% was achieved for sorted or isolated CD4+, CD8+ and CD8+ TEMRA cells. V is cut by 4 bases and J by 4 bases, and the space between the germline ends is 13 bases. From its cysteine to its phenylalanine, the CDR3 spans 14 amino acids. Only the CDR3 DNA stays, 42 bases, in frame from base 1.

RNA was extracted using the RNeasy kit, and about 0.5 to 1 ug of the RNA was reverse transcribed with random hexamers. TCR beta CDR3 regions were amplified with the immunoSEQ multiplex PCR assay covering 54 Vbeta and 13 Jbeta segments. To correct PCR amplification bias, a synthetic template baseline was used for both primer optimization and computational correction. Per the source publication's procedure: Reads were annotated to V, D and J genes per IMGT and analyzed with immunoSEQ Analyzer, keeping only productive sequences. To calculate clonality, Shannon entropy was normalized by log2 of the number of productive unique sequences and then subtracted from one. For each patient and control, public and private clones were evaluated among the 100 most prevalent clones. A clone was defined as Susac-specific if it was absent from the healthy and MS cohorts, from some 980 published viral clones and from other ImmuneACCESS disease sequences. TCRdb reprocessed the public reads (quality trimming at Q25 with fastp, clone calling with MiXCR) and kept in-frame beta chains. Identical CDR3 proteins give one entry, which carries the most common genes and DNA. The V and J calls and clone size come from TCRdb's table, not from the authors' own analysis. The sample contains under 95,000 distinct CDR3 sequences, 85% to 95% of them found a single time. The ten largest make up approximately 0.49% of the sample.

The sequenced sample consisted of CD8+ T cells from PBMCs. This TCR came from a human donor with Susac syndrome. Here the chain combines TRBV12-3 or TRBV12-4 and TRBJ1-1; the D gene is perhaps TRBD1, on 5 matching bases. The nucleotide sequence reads TGTGCCAGCAGTTCCCAGGGTGTTGGCACTGAAGCTTTCTTT. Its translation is CASSSQGVGTEAFF.